The sample holds one count of the clone carrying this T cell receptor (beta chain). This record comes from a study of blood T cell repertoires in COVID-19. The overall study: Acute and convalescent COVID-19 specimens originated in the United States, Italy and Spain. The analysed material was cDNA or gDNA that came from T cells, B-cell-depleted T cells, or PBMCs.

In the study's own analysis: Nucleated cell counts were estimated from reference gene primer amplification. Sequenced by immunoSEQ multiplex PCR; TCRdb stores in-frame clones only, minus some. V and J calls plus clone size are reproduced from that table; the DNA served to infer D and trimming. The data contain about 15,000 clones, 60% to 80% of them seen just once; the ten biggest clones take up about 14%. This TCR derives from a human donor in a cohort sampled during active COVID-19. The sequenced sample was peripheral blood.

In DNA, the CDR3 is TGTGCCAGCAGCGCGCTCCCGGACAGGCCCACTGAAGCTTTCTTT. Encoded protein: CASSALPDRPTEAFF. The chain recombines TRBV9 with TRBJ1-1; 7 nucleotides agree with TRBD1. The CDR3 is 15 residues long. V dropped 3 bases and J dropped 4; count of bases not matched to a gene: 9. Germline V gene data show CDR1 as SGDLS and CDR2 as YYNGEE.